These T cell receptor beta chains were read from a single sample in a study of T cell responses to AZD1222 COVID-19 vaccine. Sequencing used immunoSEQ multiplex PCR; TCRdb keeps in-frame clones, though not all of them. The sample contains around 150,000 clones, less than 95% of which appear only once. The sequences come from peripheral blood, collected on day 0 of AZD1222 vaccination. The receptor set was obtained from an adult in good health. Each CDR3 is given with its conserved first and last residue. A D gene is named only where the DNA matches it firmly. A row's size may be missing; if present it is once, few, many or a size class.

NA	TRBD2	TRBV27	TRBJ2-1	CASSSMGTSGSSYNEQFF	TGTGCCAGCAGTTCAATGGGGACTAGCGGGAGCTCCTACAATGAGCAGTTCTTC
NA	NA	TRBV28	TRBJ1-2	CASRPTGAFNYGYTF	TGTGCCAGCAGACCGACAGGAGCCTTTAACTATGGCTACACCTTC
NA	NA	TRBV3-1/TRBV3-2	TRBJ1-2	CASSQDRGRIYGYTF	TGTGCCAGCAGCCAAGATCGGGGACGGATATATGGCTACACCTTC
NA	TRBD2	TRBV19	TRBJ2-3	CAGDPGLEADTQYF	TGTGCCGGAGACCCGGGACTAGAGGCAGATACGCAGTATTTT
NA	NA	TRBV10-3	TRBJ1-1	CAISEVTALTEAFF	TGTGCCATCAGTGAAGTGACAGCGCTCACTGAAGCTTTCTTT
NA	NA	TRBV11-2	TRBJ1-2	CASMSLRETRTHYGYTF	TGTGCCAGCATGTCACTCAGGGAGACGAGAACCCACTATGGCTACACCTTC
NA	TRBD2	TRBV6-2/TRBV6-3	TRBJ2-5	CASSNGVAGGQETQYF	TGTGCCAGCAGTAACGGGGTAGCGGGAGGCCAAGAGACCCAGTACTTC
NA	TRBD1	TRBV2	TRBJ1-6	CASSGGQAADGSPLHF	TGTGCCAGCAGTGGGGGACAGGCGGCGGATGGTTCACCCCTCCACTTT
once	NA	TRBV27	TRBJ1-6	CASSPRGYNSPLHF	TGTGCCAGCAGTCCCCGGGGCTACAACTCACCCCTCCACTTT
NA	NA	TRBV2	TRBJ1-1	CASSDGGGNTEAFF	TGTGCCAGCAGTGATGGGGGAGGTAACACTGAAGCTTTCTTT
NA	TRBD1	TRBV4-2	TRBJ1-4	CASSLPTGGINEKLFF	TGTGCCAGCAGCCTACCAACAGGGGGCATCAATGAAAAACTGTTTTTT
NA	TRBD2	TRBV4-1	TRBJ2-5	CASSHTREEWRETQYF	TGCGCCAGCAGCCATACCCGGGAGGAGTGGAGGGAGACCCAGTACTTC
NA	NA	TRBV6-6	TRBJ1-1	CASSPGGGSTEAFF	TGTGCCAGCAGTCCAGGTGGCGGTAGTACTGAAGCTTTCTTT
NA	TRBD2	TRBV12-5	TRBJ2-2	CASGLVGRGRANTGELFF	TGTGCTAGTGGTTTGGTTGGGCGCGGGAGAGCGAACACCGGGGAGCTGTTTTTT
NA	NA	TRBV7-9	TRBJ2-1	CASSLTGLGNNEQFF	TGTGCCAGCAGCTTAACCGGGTTGGGCAACAATGAGCAGTTCTTC
once	NA	TRBV4-1	TRBJ2-5	CASSLGTSSGETQYF	TGCGCCAGCAGCCTTGGGACTTCGTCAGGAGAGACCCAGTACTTC
NA	TRBD2	TRBV6-5	TRBJ2-5	CASSYGLAGGQETQYF	TGTGCCAGCAGTTACGGCCTAGCGGGGGGGCAAGAGACCCAGTACTTC
NA	NA	TRBV5-6	TRBJ2-1	CASSLLTLNNEQFF	TGTGCCAGCAGCTTACTAACTCTTAACAATGAGCAGTTCTTC